The entry below gives a single T cell receptor (beta chain) sequence along with its context. This entry belongs to a study of shared T cell receptors in the human thymus. Sequencing was performed with immunoSEQ multiplex PCR; in TCRdb, only in-frame clones are kept and a portion is missing. This sample has roughly 700,000 clones, with around 89% found just once. CDR3 length equals 14 residues. V lost 10 bases and J lost 7, with 22 bases in between. This same sample was also part of a study on human thymus T cells. That paper states: Thymic resections from corrective heart surgery supplied the tissue. An apparent bias in V and J gene usage was seen in thymic and blood repertoires. In unrelated individuals, thymic repertoires overlapped highly, according to related research.

Sequenced sample: thymocytes. This chain uses TRBV6-7 with TRBJ1-2; D is ambiguous. TRBV6-7 is assigned to the ORF class and has an uncertain function. The TCR was taken from a boy in the first two years of life with a congenital heart defect. CDR3 nucleotide sequence: TGTGCCATTTCCCCCCCACATGTTCGCTGTGGCTACACCTTC. As protein: CAISPPHVRCGYTF.